This entry is about one T cell receptor (beta chain). This specimen comes from a study of identical twins. Unique molecular identifiers were in the cDNA, with template-switch universal primer binding. TCRdb processed the 5' RACE reads anew with MiXCR; each CDR3 protein has one entry. Found here are roughly 290,000 distinct CDR3 sequences, more than 6.5% of them singletons; the top ten hold around 2.1%. V was pared by 5 bases and J by 2 bases, with 7 bases of the junction left unmatched. This CDR3 is 15 amino acids long. Germline V gene lookup returns CDR1 PRHDT and CDR2 FYEKMQ (reference sequence). The data were also submitted as part of a second study, on yellow fever vaccine responses in identical twins. That work states: Twins' vaccine T cell response reportedly gave the appearance of partial convergence and partial personalization.

The sequenced material came from memory (CD45RO+) T cells sorted from blood. The clonotype originates from a young woman in good health. The gene calls are TRBV13 and TRBJ2-7, with 9 bases identical to TRBD2. The CDR3 protein is CASSPRTSAPYEQYF. CDR3 in DNA: TGTGCCAGCAGCCCGCGGACTAGCGCTCCCTACGAGCAGTACTTC.